The clone carrying this T cell receptor (beta chain) appeared a few times. The data belong to a study of blood T cell repertoires in COVID-19. In germline, CDR1 is KGHSH, CDR2 LQKENI. V lost 2 bases and J 2 bases, leaving 15 bases between the germline ends. CDR3 length equals 16 residues. In the original analysis: Amplification with reference gene primers provided the estimates of nucleated cell counts. Profiling relied on immunoSEQ multiplex PCR, and the TCRdb table lists in-frame clones only, not all of them. V, J and clone size derive from that table, while D and trimming were established from the DNA sequence. The data hold hundreds of thousands of clones, with 65% to 85% observed a single time.

V is TRBV18 and J is TRBJ1-2, with D unclear. The sequenced material came from peripheral blood. The clonotype comes from a woman in her 30s with COVID-19, enrolled during active disease. The DNA of the CDR3 is TGTGCCAGCTCACCAAAATTGGAGGGTCAAAACTATGGCTACACCTTC. This gives the protein CASSPKLEGQNYGYTF.